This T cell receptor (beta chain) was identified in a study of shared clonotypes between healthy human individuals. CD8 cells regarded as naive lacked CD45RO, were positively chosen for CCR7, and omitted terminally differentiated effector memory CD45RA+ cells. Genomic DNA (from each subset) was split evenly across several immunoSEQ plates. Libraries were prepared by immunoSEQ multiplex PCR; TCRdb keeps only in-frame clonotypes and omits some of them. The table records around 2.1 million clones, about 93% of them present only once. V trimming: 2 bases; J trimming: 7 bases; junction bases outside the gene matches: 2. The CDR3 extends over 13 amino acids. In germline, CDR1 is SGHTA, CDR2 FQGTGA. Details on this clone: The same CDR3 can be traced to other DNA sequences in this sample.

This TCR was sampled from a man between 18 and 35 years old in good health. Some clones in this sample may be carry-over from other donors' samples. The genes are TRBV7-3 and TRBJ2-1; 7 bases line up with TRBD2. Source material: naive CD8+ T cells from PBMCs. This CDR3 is CASSLGGRNEQFF. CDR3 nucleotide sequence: TGTGCCAGCAGCTTAGGCGGGAGAAATGAGCAGTTCTTC. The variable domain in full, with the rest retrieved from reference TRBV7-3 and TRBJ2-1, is GAGVSQTPSNKVTEKGKYVELRCDPISGHTALYWYRQSLGQGPEFLIYFQGTGAADDSGLPNDRFFAVRPEGSVSTLKIQRTERGDSAVYLCASSLGGRNEQFFGPGTRLTVL.